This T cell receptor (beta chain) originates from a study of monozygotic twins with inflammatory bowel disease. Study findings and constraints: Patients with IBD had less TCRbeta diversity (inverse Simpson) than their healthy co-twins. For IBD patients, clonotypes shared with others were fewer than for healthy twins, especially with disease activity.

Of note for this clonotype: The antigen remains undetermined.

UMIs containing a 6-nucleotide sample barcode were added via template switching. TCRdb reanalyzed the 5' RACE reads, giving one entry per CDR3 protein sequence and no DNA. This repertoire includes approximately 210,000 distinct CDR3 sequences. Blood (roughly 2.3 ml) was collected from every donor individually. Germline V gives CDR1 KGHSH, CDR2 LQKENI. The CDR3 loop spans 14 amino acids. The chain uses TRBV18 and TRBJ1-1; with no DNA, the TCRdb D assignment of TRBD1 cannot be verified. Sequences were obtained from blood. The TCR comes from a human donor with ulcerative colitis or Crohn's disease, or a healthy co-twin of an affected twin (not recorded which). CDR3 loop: CASSPVGTNTEAFF.